This TCR beta chain was observed in a study of cytomegalovirus exposure and HLA in healthy donors. The PCR made use of 60 Vbeta and 13 Jbeta primers. TCRdb's table, derived via immunoSEQ multiplex PCR, lists solely in-frame clones and lacks some. The table has some 150,000 clones, about 64% seen once. Germline V lookup: CDR1 GTSNPN, CDR2 SVGIG (reference sequence). CDR3 length: 13 residues. V lost 3 bases to trimming and J lost 7 bases, with 15 bases between them. Study-wide results and caveats: Follow-up analysis found HLA locus-dependent TCR association rates, highest for DRB1 and lowest for HLA-C. It was approximately 150 TCR beta chains that were listed as cytomegalovirus-associated.

This clone was observed a few times. Its target is not known. The TCR comes from a woman younger than 45 in good health and CMV-seropositive. The chain employs TRBV30 and TRBJ1-2; D is uncertain. The sequenced sample was PBMCs. Written as DNA, the CDR3 is TGTGCCTGGAGCGCTTACCACGGTGCTGGCTACACCTTC. Amino acids: CAWSAYHGAGYTF.